The 9 T cell receptor beta chains in this list originate from one sample, sequenced in a study of T cell repertoires in cytomegalovirus infection. One entry per CDR3 protein results from TCRdb running MiXCR on the reads. Among hundreds of thousands of distinct CDR3 sequences, 20% to 25% were seen once, and the ten largest hold 8%. The source material was CD8+ T cells from PBMCs. All receptors derive from a human donor in good health (CMV status not recorded). Some clones in this sample may be carry-over from other donors' samples.

This clonotype showed up just a few times. This chain links TRBV7-9 with TRBJ2-1; D remains ambiguous. The CDR3 sequence is 12 residues long. Trimming removed 8 bases from V and 3 bases from J, with 8 bases in between. In germline, CDR1 is SEHNR, CDR2 FQNEAQ (reference sequence). DNA for the CDR3: TGTGCCAGCCGCGGCCTCTACAATGAGCAGTTCTTC. Translation: CASRGLYNEQFF.

With regard to this clonotype: An end of the junction differs from the germline gene, which may be a read error. The CDR3 region has the DNA TGTCCCAGCAGTTTGGGCGGGGTGTCTTACAATGAGCAGTTCTTC. Amino acid sequence: CPSSLGGVSYNEQFF. The chain joins TRBV12-3 or TRBV12-4 to TRBJ2-1; weak D call: TRBD2 (6 bases). This CDR3 comprises 15 residues.

V is TRBV5-4 and J is TRBJ1-1; the D gene is possibly TRBD1 (5 bases). Trimming cost V 2 bases and J 5 bases, with 13 bases left between them. Germline V lookup: CDR1 SGHNT, CDR2 YYREEE (reference sequence). There are 14 residues in the CDR3. The CDR3 nucleotides are TGTGCCAGCAGCTTCGGGACGGCTGAGACTGAAGCTTTCTTT. Translating it yields CASSFGTAETEAFF.

This clonotype was detected a few times. The CDR3: CASSYSESNQPQHF. Here the CDR3 DNA reads TGTGCCAGCAGTTACAGCGAAAGCAATCAGCCCCAGCATTTT. V and J are TRBV6-2 or TRBV6-3 and TRBJ1-5, with D unclear. CDR1 and CDR2 (germline): MNHEY, SVGEGT. Trimming stripped 2 bases from V and 1 base from J, with 6 bases between. CDR3 length equals 14 residues.

CDR3 sequence: CASSQRLAGANEQFF. Written as DNA, the CDR3 is TGTGCCAGCAGTCAAAGACTAGCGGGGGCGAATGAGCAGTTCTTC. V and J are TRBV28 and TRBJ2-1, with 12 bases aligning to TRBD2. The J segment lost 7 bases and the V segment lost 5 bases, leaving 6 bases of the junction unmatched. The V gene's germline CDR1 is MDHEN and CDR2 SYDVKM. This CDR3 has 15 residues.

On this clonotype itself: A much more abundant neighbour one base away suggests this may be a read error. This chain links TRBV7-3 with TRBJ2-7; the match to TRBD1 covers 9 bases. V dropped 10 bases and J dropped 3; count of bases not matched to a gene: 10. The V gene's germline CDR1 is SGHTA and CDR2 FQGTGA. The CDR3 totals 14 residues. CDR3 amino acids: CANRPRQGDYEQYF. The CDR3 DNA is TGTGCCAACAGACCCAGACAGGGGGACTACGAGCAGTACTTC.

The V call is TRBV20-1, the J call TRBJ1-4, with a weak D call TRBD1 (5 bases). V gave up 2 bases and J gave up 8 bases, with 15 bases separating them. CDR3 size: 14 residues. Germline V gene lookup returns CDR1 DFQATT and CDR2 SNEGSKA (reference sequence). CDR3 region: CSARSGTGGEKLFF. The CDR3 DNA is TGCAGTGCTAGATCCGGGACCGGCGGCGAAAAACTGTTTTTT.

This chain connects TRBV6-2 or TRBV6-3 to TRBJ1-1; perhaps TRBD1 as D (6 bases). The germline V gene encodes CDR1 MNHEY and CDR2 SVGEGT. The CDR3 is 15 residues long. Trimming pared 5 bases from V and 1 base from J, leaving 14 bases between. The CDR3 sequence: CASSAPGQGNTEAFF. DNA of the CDR3: TGTGCCAGCAGTGCCCCGGGACAAGGGAACACTGAAGCTTTCTTT.

Turning to this clonotype: With a much larger clone just one base away, this may be a read error. This chain joins TRBV7-9 and TRBJ1-2; TRBD1 is a possible D gene (5 bases). The CDR3 covers 17 residues. Germline values: CDR1 SEHNR, CDR2 FQNEAQ (reference sequence). The DNA of the CDR3 is TGTGCCAACAGCTTAGCGCGGGGACGGAAATCTAACTATGGCTACACCTTC. Protein: CANSLARGRKSNYGYTF.